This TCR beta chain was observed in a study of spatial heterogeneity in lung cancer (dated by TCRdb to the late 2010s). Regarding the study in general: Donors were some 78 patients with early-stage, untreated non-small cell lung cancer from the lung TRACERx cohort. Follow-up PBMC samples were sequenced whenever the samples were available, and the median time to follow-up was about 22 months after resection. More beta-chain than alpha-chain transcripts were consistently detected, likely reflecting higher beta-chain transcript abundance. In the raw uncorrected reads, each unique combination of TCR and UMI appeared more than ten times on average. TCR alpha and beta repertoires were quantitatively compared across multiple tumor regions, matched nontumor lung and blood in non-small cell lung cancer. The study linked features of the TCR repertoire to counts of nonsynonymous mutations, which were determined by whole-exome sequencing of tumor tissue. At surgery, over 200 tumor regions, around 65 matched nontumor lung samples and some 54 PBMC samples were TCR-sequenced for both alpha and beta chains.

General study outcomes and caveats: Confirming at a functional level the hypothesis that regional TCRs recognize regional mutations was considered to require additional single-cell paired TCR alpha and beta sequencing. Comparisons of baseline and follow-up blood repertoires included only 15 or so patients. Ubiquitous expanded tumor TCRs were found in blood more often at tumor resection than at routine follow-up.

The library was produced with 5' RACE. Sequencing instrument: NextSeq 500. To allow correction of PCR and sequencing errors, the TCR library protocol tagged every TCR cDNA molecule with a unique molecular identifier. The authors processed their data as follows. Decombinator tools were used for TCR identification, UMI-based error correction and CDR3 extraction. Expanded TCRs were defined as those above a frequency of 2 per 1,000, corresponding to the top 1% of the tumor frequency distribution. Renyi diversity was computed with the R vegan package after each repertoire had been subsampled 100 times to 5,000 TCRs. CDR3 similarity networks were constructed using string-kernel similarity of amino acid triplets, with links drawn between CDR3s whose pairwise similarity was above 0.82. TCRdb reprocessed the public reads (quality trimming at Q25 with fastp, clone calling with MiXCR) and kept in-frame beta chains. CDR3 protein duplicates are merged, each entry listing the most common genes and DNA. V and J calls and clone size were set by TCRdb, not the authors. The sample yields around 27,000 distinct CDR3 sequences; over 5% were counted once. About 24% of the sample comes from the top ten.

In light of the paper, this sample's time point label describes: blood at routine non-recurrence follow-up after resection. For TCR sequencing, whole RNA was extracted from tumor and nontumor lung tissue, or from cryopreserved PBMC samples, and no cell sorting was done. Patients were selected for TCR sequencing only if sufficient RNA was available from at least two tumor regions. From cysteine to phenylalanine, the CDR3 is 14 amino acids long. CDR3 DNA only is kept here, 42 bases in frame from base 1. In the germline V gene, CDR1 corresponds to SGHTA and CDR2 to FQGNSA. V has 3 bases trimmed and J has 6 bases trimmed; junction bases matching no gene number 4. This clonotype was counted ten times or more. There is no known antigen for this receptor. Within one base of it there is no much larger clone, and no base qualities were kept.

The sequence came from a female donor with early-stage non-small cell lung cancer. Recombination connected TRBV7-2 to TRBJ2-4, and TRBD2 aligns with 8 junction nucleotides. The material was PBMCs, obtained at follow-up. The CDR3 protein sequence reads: CASSLAGGPNIQYF. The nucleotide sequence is TGTGCCAGCAGCTTGGCGGGAGGACCAAACATTCAGTACTTC.